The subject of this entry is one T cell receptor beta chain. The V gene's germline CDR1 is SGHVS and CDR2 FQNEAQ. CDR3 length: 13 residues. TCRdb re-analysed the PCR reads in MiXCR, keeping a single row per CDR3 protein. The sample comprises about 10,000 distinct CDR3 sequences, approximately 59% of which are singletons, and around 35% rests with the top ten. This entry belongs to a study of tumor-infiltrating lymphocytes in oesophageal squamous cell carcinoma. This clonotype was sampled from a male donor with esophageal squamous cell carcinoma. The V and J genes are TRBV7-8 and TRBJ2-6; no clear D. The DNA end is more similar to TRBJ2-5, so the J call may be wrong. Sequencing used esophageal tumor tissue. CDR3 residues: CASSLGVRETQYF. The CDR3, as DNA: TGTGCCAGCAGCTTAGGGGTCCGGGAGACCCAGTACTTC.